This T cell receptor beta chain was retrieved from a study of CD8+ T cells in alopecia areata. The overall study: For treated patients, severity scores reflected the percentage of scalp area affected. Points from the study as a whole: An increase in clonality over normal scalp was evident in lesional scalp, especially alopecia totalis/universalis.

Sequencing relied on a cDNA template that was reverse transcribed from extracted RNA. Assay: immunoSEQ multiplex PCR; the TCRdb copy retains only in-frame clones and omits some. The data contain 170,000 or so clones, 58% of them seen just once; the ten biggest clones take up around 12%. Treatment defined: oral pan-JAK inhibitor, 5-10 mg twice daily. On this clone itself: Its target is not known.

The germline V gene has CDR1 LNHNV and CDR2 YYDKDF (reference sequence). CDR3 length: 13 residues. Trimming took 0 bases from V and 13 from J, leaving 13 bases between them. The chain has TRBV15 and TRBJ2-1, with no clear D. This material consisted of CD8+ T cells sorted from blood, taken at week 24, from a patient treated with tofacitinib. The sequence was collected from a human donor with alopecia areata. CDR3 loop: CATSREAEVPQFF. CDR3 sequence (DNA): TGTGCCACCAGCAGAGAAGCTGAGGTTCCACAGTTCTTC.